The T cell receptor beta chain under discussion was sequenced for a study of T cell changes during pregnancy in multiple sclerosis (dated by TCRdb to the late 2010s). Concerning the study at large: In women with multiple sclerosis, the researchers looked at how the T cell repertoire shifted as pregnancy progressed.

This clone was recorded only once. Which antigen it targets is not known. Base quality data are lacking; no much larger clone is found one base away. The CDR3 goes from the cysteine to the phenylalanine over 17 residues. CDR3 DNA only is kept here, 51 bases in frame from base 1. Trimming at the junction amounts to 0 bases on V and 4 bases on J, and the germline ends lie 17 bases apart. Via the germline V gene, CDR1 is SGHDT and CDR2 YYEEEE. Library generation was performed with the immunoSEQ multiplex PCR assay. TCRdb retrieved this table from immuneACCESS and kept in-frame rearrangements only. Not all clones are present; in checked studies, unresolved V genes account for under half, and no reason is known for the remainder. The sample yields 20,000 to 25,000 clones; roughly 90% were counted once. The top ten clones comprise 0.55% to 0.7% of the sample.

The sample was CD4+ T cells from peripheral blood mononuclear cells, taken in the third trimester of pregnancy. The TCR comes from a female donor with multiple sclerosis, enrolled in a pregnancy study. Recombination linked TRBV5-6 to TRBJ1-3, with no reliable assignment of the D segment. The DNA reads TGTGCCAGCAGCTTGGCCCGGCGGACGGGAAGGGGAAACACCATATATTTT. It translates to CASSLARRTGRGNTIYF.